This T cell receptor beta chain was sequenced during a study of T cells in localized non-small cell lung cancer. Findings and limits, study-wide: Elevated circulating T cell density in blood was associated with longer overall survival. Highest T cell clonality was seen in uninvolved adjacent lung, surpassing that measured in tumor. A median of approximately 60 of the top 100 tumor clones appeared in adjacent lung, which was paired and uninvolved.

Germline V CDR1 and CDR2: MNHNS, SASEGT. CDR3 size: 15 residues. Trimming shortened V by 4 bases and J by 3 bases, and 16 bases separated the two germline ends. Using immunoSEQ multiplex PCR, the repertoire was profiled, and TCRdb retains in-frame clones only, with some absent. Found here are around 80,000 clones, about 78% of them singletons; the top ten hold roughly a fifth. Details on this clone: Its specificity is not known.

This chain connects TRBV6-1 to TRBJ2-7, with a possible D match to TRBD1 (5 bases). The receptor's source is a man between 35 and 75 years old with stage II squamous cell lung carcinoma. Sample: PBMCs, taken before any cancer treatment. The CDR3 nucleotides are TGTGCCAGCAGTGGGGCAAGAGACAGCTTCTACGAGCAGTACTTC. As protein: CASSGARDSFYEQYF.